These 27 T cell receptor beta chains were all obtained from the same sample, sequenced in a study of cytotoxic CD8 clonotypes in ibrutinib-treated CLL. Sequencing was performed with immunoSEQ multiplex PCR; in TCRdb, only in-frame clones are kept and a portion is missing. This sample yields over 200,000 clones, of which about four fifths are seen a single time; about 10% belongs to the top ten. The material sequenced was PBMCs, taken after 12 months of ibrutinib treatment. The receptors come from a human donor with chronic lymphocytic leukemia.

The table lists this clone with a count of one. V and J are TRBV28 and TRBJ1-2; 11 bases agree with TRBD1. The length of the CDR3 is 15 residues. Germline V gene sequence: CDR1 MDHEN, CDR2 SYDVKM. V lost 4 bases to trimming and J lost 8 bases; unmatched junction nucleotides: 9. The CDR3 nucleotides are TGTGCCAGCAGTTCCGCGGGACAGGGGGAAGAGGGCTACACCTTC. This codes for CASSSAGQGEEGYTF.

This chain connects TRBV6-1 to TRBJ1-1, with D tentatively TRBD1 (5 bases). The CDR3 length is 14 residues. Trimming removed 6 bases at V and 1 base at J, with 12 bases between. Germline CDR1 reads MNHNS; CDR2 reads SASEGT. The DNA for the CDR3 is TGTGCCAGCAGATCGATGGACAAGAACACTGAAGCTTTCTTT. It yields the protein CASRSMDKNTEAFF.

This chain joins TRBV5-1 and TRBJ2-7; tentative D call: TRBD1 (6 bases). Germline V gives CDR1 SGHRS, CDR2 YFSETQ. V dropped 3 bases and J dropped 6 bases, with 13 bases sitting between them. CDR3 length: 13 amino acids. The CDR3 protein is CASSYPTGAEQYF. CDR3 nucleotides: TGCGCCAGCAGCTACCCGACAGGAGCCGAGCAGTACTTC.

V gene TRBV7-2 combines with J gene TRBJ1-4; the match to TRBD1 covers 11 bases. J was trimmed by 11 bases and V by 3 bases; bases with no gene match: 2. The CDR3 is 13 residues long. Looked up from germline, CDR1 is SGHTA and CDR2 is FQGNSA. This chain's CDR3 is CASSFGTGGKLFF. The CDR3 bases are TGTGCCAGCAGCTTCGGGACAGGGGGGAAACTGTTTTTT.

This chain uses TRBV28 with TRBJ2-7; D not certain. Germline loops: CDR1 MDHEN, CDR2 SYDVKM. CDR3 length: 22 residues. V lost 3 bases, J lost 1 base, and 34 bases lay in between. CDR3 region: CASSFTRFGRVAASVGSYEQYF. The CDR3 coding sequence is TGTGCCAGCAGTTTCACTCGGTTCGGTAGGGTTGCCGCAAGTGTAGGGTCCTACGAGCAGTACTTC.

CDR3 bases: TGTGCCAGCAGCTCCCCTCCGGGACTCCCCAGCTCCTACAATGAGCAGTTCTTC. It is translated as CASSSPPGLPSSYNEQFF. This rearrangement joins TRBV11-2 to TRBJ2-1; D is perhaps TRBD2 (6 bases). Germline V gives CDR1 SGHAT, CDR2 FQNNGV. The CDR3 spans 18 residues. The V end lost 4 bases, the J end lost 0 bases, and 19 bases lay between the germline ends.

The DNA of the CDR3 is TGTGCCAGCAGTGATACAAATCAGGGGGGACCTGAAGCTTTCTTT. This encodes CASSDTNQGGPEAFF. This chain connects TRBV6-1 to TRBJ1-1; 7 bases line up with TRBD1. The trim removed 3 bases at V and 6 bases at J, leaving 10 bases unmatched. Germline V gene lookup returns CDR1 MNHNS and CDR2 SASEGT. This CDR3 region has 15 residues.

This chain joins TRBV7-8 and TRBJ1-5, with 7 bases fitting TRBD1. CDR3 length equals 17 residues. With 3 bases clipped from V and 0 bases from J, the junction kept 8 bases outside the gene matches. The germline CDR1 and CDR2 sequences are SGHVS and FQNEAQ. The CDR3 protein is CASSLGGTDYSNQPQHF. CDR3 sequence (DNA): TGTGCCAGCAGCTTGGGTGGGACAGACTATAGCAATCAGCCCCAGCATTTT.

On this clone itself: Its ends do not fully match the called genes, so a read error is possible. CDR3 coding DNA: TGTGCCGGCAGCCAAGAGACAGGGGGCTTCTACGAGCAGTACTTC. It specifies CAGSQETGGFYEQYF. This chain joins TRBV14 and TRBJ2-7; 10 nucleotides line up with TRBD1. The CDR3 spans 15 residues. Germline V gene sequence: CDR1 SGHDN, CDR2 FVKESK.

In its sample, this clone was seen many times. V gene TRBV6-4 combines with J gene TRBJ2-7; D gene ambiguous. The germline gives CDR1 MRHNA, CDR2 SNTAGT. CDR3 length: 8 residues. The CDR3 DNA follows: TGTGCTATGGCCGAGCAGTACTTC. This translates into CAMAEQYF.

The rearrangement joins TRBV5-6 to TRBJ1-5, with D tentatively TRBD1 (5 bases). The CDR3 is made up of 12 amino acids. CDR1 is SGHDT, CDR2 YYEEEE, per germline. Trimming left V 4 bases short and J 7 bases short, with 9 bases between. The CDR3 protein is CASSRGEQPQHF. CDR3 DNA: TGTGCCAGCAGCCGAGGGGAGCAGCCCCAGCATTTT.

The rearrangement links TRBV13 to TRBJ2-1; TRBD1 aligns across 9 bases. This CDR3 has 12 residues. The germline gives CDR1 PRHDT, CDR2 FYEKMQ (reference sequence). V gave up 5 bases and J gave up 12 bases; unmatched junction bases: 5. The CDR3 DNA sequence: TGTGCCAGCAGCCAGGACAGGGGATGGCAGTTCTTC. As protein: CASSQDRGWQFF.

The chain joins TRBV6-6 to TRBJ1-5, with D hard to call. Germline assignment: CDR1 MNHNY and CDR2 SVGAGI (reference sequence). Trimming stripped 0 bases from V and 6 bases from J, with 9 bases between. This CDR3 contains 14 residues. The CDR3 spells CASSYSPVGQPQHF. The DNA of the CDR3 is TGTGCCAGCAGTTACTCGCCGGTGGGTCAGCCCCAGCATTTT.

This chain joins TRBV18 and TRBJ1-4, with a weak D call TRBD1 (5 bases). Germline values: CDR1 KGHSH, CDR2 LQKENI. The CDR3 length is 12 residues. Trimming left V 2 bases short and J 12 bases short, with 10 bases between. As DNA, the CDR3 is TGTGCCAGCTCACCAGAGGGGCGGGAACTGTTTTTT. Its translation: CASSPEGRELFF.

This chain joins TRBV6-5 and TRBJ1-1, with a possible D match to TRBD1 (6 bases). The CDR3 extends over 14 amino acids. The ends were cut back, 4 bases at V and 1 base at J, with 10 bases in the middle. The V gene's germline CDR1 is MNHEY and CDR2 SVGAGI. In nucleotides, the CDR3 is TGTGCCAGCAGTTCCCCGGGACAGAACACTGAAGCTTTCTTT. This codes for CASSSPGQNTEAFF.

The chain has TRBV11-2 and TRBJ1-2, with TRBD1 matching over 9 bases. V was pared by 5 bases and J by 3 bases, with 7 bases of the junction left unmatched. The CDR3 extends over 15 amino acids. Germline CDR1 and CDR2: SGHAT and FQNNGV. The DNA for the CDR3 is TGTGCCAGCAGCAAACGGACAGGGGTAGACTATGGCTACACCTTC. Translating gives CASSKRTGVDYGYTF.

Only a few counts were recorded for this clone. V gene TRBV28 combines with J gene TRBJ1-2; the D is unclear. V lost 4 bases and J lost 3, with 3 bases in between. The V gene's germline CDR1 is MDHEN and CDR2 SYDVKM. CDR3 size: 11 residues. The DNA of the CDR3 is TGTGCCAGCAGTTCCTACTATGGCTACACCTTC. It yields the protein CASSSYYGYTF.

The J gene is TRBJ2-3, the V gene TRBV10-3; the D is unclear. The CDR3 length is 13 residues. Germline V gene sequence: CDR1 ENHRY, CDR2 SYGVKD. Trimming shortened V by 3 bases and J by 4 bases, and 8 bases separated the two germline ends. This CDR3 reads CAISDKWSDTQYF. CDR3 in DNA: TGTGCCATCAGTGATAAGTGGTCAGATACGCAGTATTTT.

The chain combines TRBV12-5 with TRBJ1-2; no definite D call. Between the trimmed V and J ends, which lost 5 bases and 4 bases, there was a span of 23 bases. The CDR3 length is 17 residues. CDR1 and CDR2 (germline): LGHNT, FRNRAP. Written as DNA, the CDR3 is TGTGCTAGTGGTGACGGTACGTCGGCTCACTCCATCTATGGCTACACCTTC. Translated, it gives CASGDGTSAHSIYGYTF. Based on the CDR3 plus reference TRBV12-5 and TRBJ1-2, the full variable domain is DARVTQTPRHKVTEMGQEVTMRCQPILGHNTVFWYRQTMMQGLELLAYFRNRAPLDDSGMPKDRFSAEMPDATLATLKIQPSEPRDSAVYFCASGDGTSAHSIYGYTFGSGTRLTVV.

V is TRBV28 and J is TRBJ2-1, with D unclear. Germline V gene data show CDR1 as MDHEN and CDR2 as SYDVKM. CDR3 length: 15 amino acids. The V gene lost 7 bases and the J gene lost 7 bases, with 20 bases spanning the gap. The CDR3: CASIPQRGYRNEQFF. CDR3 sequence (DNA): TGTGCCAGCATACCCCAGCGAGGTTACCGGAATGAGCAGTTCTTC.

The gene calls are TRBV6-1 and TRBJ2-7, with 11 bases lining up with TRBD1. Germline CDR1 MNHNS, CDR2 SASEGT. The CDR3 covers 18 residues. The ends lost 3 bases at V and 1 base at J; junction bases unmatched: 11. As DNA, the CDR3 is TGTGCCAGCAGTGAGCGGACAGGGGGCGCGAGTATGTCCTACGAGCAGTACTTC. Translation: CASSERTGGASMSYEQYF.

This rearrangement joins TRBV7-6 to TRBJ2-3, with D tentatively TRBD1 (5 bases). The CDR3 loop spans 15 amino acids. CDR1 is SGHVS and CDR2 is FNYEAQ in the germline V gene. Between the trimmed V and J ends, which lost 4 bases and 4 bases, there was a span of 15 bases. CDR3 nucleotides: TGTGCCAGCAGCTCCCAGGGTCTAGTCTCAGATACGCAGTATTTT. It encodes CASSSQGLVSDTQYF.

The V and J genes are TRBV5-3 and TRBJ2-5; D gene unclear. TRBV5-3 is an open reading frame whose function is uncertain. The length of the CDR3 is 16 residues. Deletions cut 0 bases from V and 2 bases from J, with 14 bases between. The CDR3, as DNA: TGTGCCAGAAGCTTGGGCCTAGGGCGGCTACAAGAGACCCAGTACTTC. Translation gives CARSLGLGRLQETQYF.

The chain employs TRBV25-1 and TRBJ1-5, with D possibly TRBD1 on 6 matching bases. The CDR3 spans 15 residues. Germline V gene data show CDR1 as MGHDK and CDR2 as SYGVNS. V lost 3 bases, J lost 2 bases, and 11 bases lay in between. The CDR3 spells CASSDTGKGNQPQHF. DNA for the CDR3: TGTGCCAGCAGTGACACAGGGAAAGGCAATCAGCCCCAGCATTTT.

The chain employs TRBV2 and TRBJ1-2; D unclear. Germline CDR1 SNHLY, CDR2 FYNNEI. The V end lost 6 bases, the J end lost 4 bases, and 15 bases lay between the germline ends. The CDR3 totals 14 residues. The CDR3 is CASRRRWTAYGYTF. Here the CDR3 DNA reads TGTGCCAGCAGAAGGAGATGGACGGCCTATGGCTACACCTTC.

The gene calls are TRBV6-6 and TRBJ2-2; D is possibly TRBD2 (5 bases). Trimming stripped 4 bases from V and 1 base from J, with 13 bases between. This CDR3 contains 16 residues. Germline V gene lookup returns CDR1 MNHNY and CDR2 SVGAGI (reference sequence). CDR3 region: CASSFKGALNTGELFF. The CDR3 DNA reads as TGTGCCAGCAGTTTCAAGGGAGCCCTGAACACCGGGGAGCTGTTTTTT.

The V call is TRBV7-9, the J call TRBJ2-1, with D possibly TRBD2 on 6 matching bases. This CDR3 has 13 residues. The V and J ends lost 3 bases and 12 bases respectively, with 15 bases between them. Germline CDR1 SEHNR, CDR2 FQNEAQ (reference sequence). CDR3 residues: CASSFSEGRSQFF. CDR3 DNA sequence: TGTGCCAGCAGCTTTTCGGAGGGTCGGTCGCAGTTCTTC.